The 20 T cell receptor beta chains below were found in one sample sequenced in a study of T cells in Graves' hyperthyroidism and ophthalmopathy. Template material for amplifying TCR beta CDR3 regions consisted of RNA transcripts. When the TCR CDR3 underwent first-round RT-PCR, the HTBI primer set was used. One entry per CDR3 protein results from TCRdb running MiXCR on the multiplex PCR reads. The sample comprises hundreds of thousands of distinct CDR3 sequences, around 13% of which are singletons, and under 15% rests with the top ten. Sequencing input: blood. The receptors originated from a woman between 50 and 59 years old with Graves' ophthalmopathy.

In this sample, this clonotype turned up many times. The gene calls are TRBV3-1 and TRBJ2-1; D remains unclear. The CDR3 has 14 amino acids. Germline assignment: CDR1 LGHDT and CDR2 YNNKEL (reference sequence). V dropped 1 base and J dropped 4 bases, with 8 bases sitting between them. The CDR3 DNA reads TGTGCCAGCAGCCAAGTTTTGACTTACAATGAGCAGTTCTTC. The encoded protein is CASSQVLTYNEQFF.

This clonotype was found many times. The chain uses TRBV30 and TRBJ2-1; 11 bases agree with TRBD2. The V gene's germline CDR1 is GTSNPN and CDR2 SVGIG (reference sequence). J gave up 9 bases and V 0 bases, and 1 base lay outside the gene matches. CDR3 size: 13 residues. The CDR3 sequence is CAWSVLAGAEQFF. CDR3 DNA sequence: TGTGCCTGGAGTGTACTAGCGGGAGCTGAGCAGTTCTTC.

Many counts were recorded for this clonotype. This chain links TRBV5-1 with TRBJ2-7, with TRBD1 identical over 8 bases. The germline CDR1 and CDR2 sequences are SGHRS and YFSETQ. The CDR3 covers 14 residues. The junction had 8 bases not matched to a gene; V was cut back by 4 bases and J by 5 bases. CDR3 coding DNA: TGCGCCAGCAGCCCACGGTCAGGGGGCGACGAGCAGTACTTC. Protein product: CASSPRSGGDEQYF.

This clonotype was seen more than once but under ten times. The chain employs TRBV9 and TRBJ1-5; D unresolved. V was pared by 4 bases and J by 2 bases, with 16 bases between. Germline assignment: CDR1 SGDLS and CDR2 YYNGEE. CDR3 length: 16 amino acids. The CDR3 reads CASSPGGGMGNQPQHF. As DNA, the CDR3 is TGTGCCAGCAGCCCCGGAGGAGGGATGGGCAATCAGCCCCAGCATTTT.

The gene calls are TRBV4-1 and TRBJ1-2, with D hard to call. The CDR3 length is 12 residues. CDR1 is MGHRA and CDR2 is YSYEKL in the germline V gene. Trimming stripped 2 bases from V and 5 bases from J, with 6 bases between. CDR3 coding DNA: TGCGCCAGCAGCCAACGTGGGTATGGCTACACCTTC. It is translated as CASSQRGYGYTF.

This clonotype was picked up many times. V usage is TRBV2 and J usage is TRBJ2-1; D may be TRBD2 (6 bases). Germline CDR1 and CDR2: SNHLY and FYNNEI. Trimming removed 11 bases from V and 5 bases from J, with 19 bases in between. The CDR3 sequence is 14 residues long. In nucleotides, the CDR3 is TGTGCCGGAAATAGCGGTCAAACTCACAATGAGCAGTTCTTC. Its protein is CAGNSGQTHNEQFF.

This clonotype was picked up many times. V usage is TRBV10-3 and J usage is TRBJ2-7; 8 nucleotides align to TRBD1. Per the germline V gene, CDR1 is ENHRY and CDR2 is SYGVKD. V was clipped by 6 bases and J by 7 bases; unmatched bases: 11. This CDR3 spans 14 amino acids. CDR3 nucleotide sequence: TGTGCCATCAGGGGGACAGGTGGGCCTTGGGAGCAGTACTTC. It yields the protein CAIRGTGGPWEQYF.

V gene TRBV7-9 combines with J gene TRBJ2-1; D may be TRBD1 (6 bases). The CDR3 covers 12 residues. V lost 4 bases, J lost 8 bases, and 9 bases lay in between. Looked up from germline, CDR1 is SEHNR and CDR2 is FQNEAQ (reference sequence). CDR3 protein: CASSSSGDEQFF. The CDR3 bases are TGTGCCAGCAGCTCTTCAGGGGATGAGCAGTTCTTC.

CDR3 loop: CASSYSGQGASEQYF. CDR3 coding DNA: TGTGCCAGCAGTTACTCAGGACAGGGGGCTAGCGAGCAGTACTTC. The gene calls are TRBV6-6 and TRBJ2-7, with 11 nucleotides matching TRBD1. Trimming removed 0 bases from V and 6 bases from J; junction bases left unmatched: 4. CDR1 and CDR2 (germline): MNHNY, SVGAGI (reference sequence). The CDR3 contains 15 residues.

This clonotype was seen only a few times. The chain couples TRBV7-2 to TRBJ1-3, with TRBD1 as a possible D gene (5 bases). Germline V gives CDR1 SGHTA, CDR2 FQGNSA. V lost 4 bases to trimming and J lost 0 bases, with 10 bases between them. The CDR3 consists of 15 residues. CDR3 residues: CASSSRQSSGNTIYF. CDR3 in DNA: TGTGCCAGCAGCTCGAGACAGAGCTCTGGAAACACCATATATTTT.

This clonotype was detected many times. This chain connects TRBV4-2 to TRBJ2-7; TRBD1 might be the D (5 bases). CDR1 and CDR2 (germline): LGHNA, YNFKEQ. The CDR3 loop spans 16 amino acids. Trimming pared 2 bases from V and 2 bases from J, leaving 16 bases between. DNA for the CDR3: TGTGCCAGCAGCCAACCCAGGCAGGGCTCGACCTACGAGCAGTACTTC. Its protein product is CASSQPRQGSTYEQYF.

Ten or more counts support this clonotype. This chain joins TRBV15 and TRBJ1-2, with a tentative D call TRBD1 (5 bases). The CDR3 spans 15 residues. The germline V and J ends were trimmed by 1 base and 2 bases, with 11 bases remaining between them. Germline values: CDR1 LNHNV, CDR2 YYDKDF (reference sequence). CDR3 nucleotides: TGTGCCACCAGCAGAGCCGACGACAGAAACTATGGCTACACCTTC. Translating it yields CATSRADDRNYGYTF.

V is TRBV13 and J is TRBJ2-3; TRBD1 matches 8 bases. The CDR3 length is 14 residues. Trimming took 4 bases from V and 5 from J; bases not matched to a gene: 5. CDR1 and CDR2 from the germline V gene are PRHDT and FYEKMQ (reference sequence). CDR3 bases: TGTGCCAGCAGCTCCGGACAGGGCATAGATACGCAGTATTTT. Translation: CASSSGQGIDTQYF. The full variable domain, with the rest looked up from reference TRBV13 and TRBJ2-3, is AAGVIQSPRHLIKEKRETATLKCYPIPRHDTVYWYQQGPGQDPQFLISFYEKMQSDKGSIPDRFSAQQFSDYHSELNMSSLELGDSALYFCASSSGQGIDTQYFGPGTRLTVL.

This chain connects TRBV7-8 to TRBJ2-3; 12 nucleotides match TRBD2. Per germline, CDR1 SGHVS and CDR2 FQNEAQ. J gave up 5 bases and V 4 bases, and 16 bases lay outside the gene matches. This CDR3 has 19 residues. CDR3 coding DNA: TGTGCCAGCAGCTCCAGGGCCTCTAGCGGGAGGGCCGGGAAAGATACGCAGTATTTT. This sequence encodes CASSSRASSGRAGKDTQYF.

This clonotype occurred once. The rearrangement uses TRBV6-2 or TRBV6-3 and TRBJ2-4; 8 positions match TRBD1. The CDR3 consists of 17 residues. Trimming removed 7 bases from V and 9 bases from J; junction bases left unmatched: 20. Per germline, CDR1 MNHEY and CDR2 SVGEGT. CDR3 in amino acids: CASNRKGGRDRSTIQYF. DNA of the CDR3: TGTGCCAGCAATCGAAAGGGGGGCCGGGACAGGTCAACCATTCAGTACTTC.

This clonotype was detected only a few times. The chain carries TRBV6-1 and TRBJ1-4, with 7 bases fitting TRBD1. The CDR3 spans 15 residues. J was trimmed by 7 bases and V by 5 bases; bases with no gene match: 10. Per germline, CDR1 MNHNS and CDR2 SASEGT. The DNA for the CDR3 is TGTGCCAGCAGTAACAGACAGGGACTTAGTGAAAAACTGTTTTTT. It translates to CASSNRQGLSEKLFF.

This chain uses TRBV20-1 with TRBJ2-3; 12 nucleotides match TRBD2. CDR3 length: 15 residues. The germline V gene has CDR1 DFQATT and CDR2 SNEGSKA (reference sequence). The V and J ends lost 5 bases and 3 bases, in that order; junction bases with no gene match: 6. The CDR3 coding sequence is TGCAGTGCTCGGAGACTAGCGGGAGTGACAGATACGCAGTATTTT. It encodes CSARRLAGVTDTQYF.

This clonotype appeared many times. The chain's CDR3 is CASSEFRLADNEQFF. CDR3 in DNA: TGTGCCAGCAGTGAATTTCGGCTAGCGGACAATGAGCAGTTCTTC. This chain uses TRBV2 with TRBJ2-1, with 7 positions matching TRBD2. The CDR3 is 15 residues long. V shed 2 bases, J shed 5 bases, and the junction held 6 bases outside the gene matches. Germline loops: CDR1 SNHLY, CDR2 FYNNEI.

This clonotype was seen many times. This rearrangement joins TRBV5-1 to TRBJ2-3; 7 bases are a match to TRBD1. In germline, CDR1 is SGHRS, CDR2 YFSETQ. The CDR3 has 15 residues. With 4 bases clipped from V and 2 bases from J, the junction kept 7 bases outside the gene matches. CDR3 nucleotides: TGCGCCAGCAGCACACAGGGGCTGTTCACAGATACGCAGTATTTT. Its protein product is CASSTQGLFTDTQYF.

This clonotype was found many times. The V call is TRBV29-1, the J call TRBJ1-1; D ambiguous. The CDR3 covers 11 residues. V lost 4 bases, J lost 4 bases, and 7 bases lay in between. Germline lookup yields CDR1 SQVTM and CDR2 ANQGSEA. In DNA form, the CDR3 reads TGCAGCGTTGGAGTATTCACTGAAGCTTTCTTT. Encoded protein: CSVGVFTEAFF.